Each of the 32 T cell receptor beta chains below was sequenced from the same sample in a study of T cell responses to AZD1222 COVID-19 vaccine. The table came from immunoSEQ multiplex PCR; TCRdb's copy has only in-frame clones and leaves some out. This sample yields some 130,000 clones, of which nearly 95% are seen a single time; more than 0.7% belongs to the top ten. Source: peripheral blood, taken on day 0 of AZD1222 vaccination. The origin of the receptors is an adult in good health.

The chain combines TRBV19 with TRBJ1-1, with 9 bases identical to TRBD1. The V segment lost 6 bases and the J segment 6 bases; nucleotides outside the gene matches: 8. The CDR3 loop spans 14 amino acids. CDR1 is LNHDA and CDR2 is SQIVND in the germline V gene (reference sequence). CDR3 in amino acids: CASRAGQGNPEAFF. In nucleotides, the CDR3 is TGTGCCAGTAGGGCGGGACAGGGAAATCCTGAAGCTTTCTTT.

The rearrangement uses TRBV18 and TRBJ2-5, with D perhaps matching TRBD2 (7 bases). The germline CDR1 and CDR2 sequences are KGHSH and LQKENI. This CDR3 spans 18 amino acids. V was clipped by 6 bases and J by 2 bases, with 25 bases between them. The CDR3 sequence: CASSLSRLTGGRQETQYF. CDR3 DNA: TGTGCCAGCTCTTTAAGTAGACTAACGGGGGGCCGACAAGAGACCCAGTACTTC.

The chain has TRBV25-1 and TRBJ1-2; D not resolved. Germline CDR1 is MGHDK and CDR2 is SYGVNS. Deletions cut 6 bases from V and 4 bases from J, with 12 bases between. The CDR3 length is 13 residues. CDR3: CASRAPWGYGYTF. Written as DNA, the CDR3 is TGTGCCAGCAGGGCCCCGTGGGGCTATGGCTACACCTTC.

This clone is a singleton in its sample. This CDR3 is CASSQQGGNQPQHF. In nucleotides, the CDR3 is TGTGCCAGCTCACAACAGGGTGGGAATCAGCCCCAGCATTTT. The J gene is TRBJ1-5, the V gene TRBV18; TRBD1 is a possible D gene (6 bases). There are 14 residues in the CDR3. The germline V gene has CDR1 KGHSH and CDR2 LQKENI. Deletions cut 4 bases from V and 4 bases from J, with 11 bases between.

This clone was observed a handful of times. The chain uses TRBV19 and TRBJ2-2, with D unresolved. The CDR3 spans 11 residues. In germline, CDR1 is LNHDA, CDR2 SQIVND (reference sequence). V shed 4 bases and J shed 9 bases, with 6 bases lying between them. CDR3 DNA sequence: TGTGCCAGTAGTACCCGTAGGGAGCTGTTTTTT. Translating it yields CASSTRRELFF.

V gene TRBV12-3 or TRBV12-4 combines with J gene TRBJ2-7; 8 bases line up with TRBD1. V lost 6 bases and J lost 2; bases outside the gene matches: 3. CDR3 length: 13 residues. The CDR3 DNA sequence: TGTGCCAGCAGGTACAGGGGGACCTACGAGCAGTACTTC. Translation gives CASRYRGTYEQYF.

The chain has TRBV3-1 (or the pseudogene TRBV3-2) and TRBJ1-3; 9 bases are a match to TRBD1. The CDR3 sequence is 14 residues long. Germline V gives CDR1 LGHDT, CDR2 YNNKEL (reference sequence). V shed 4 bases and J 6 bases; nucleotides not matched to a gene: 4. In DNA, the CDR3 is TGTGCCAGCAGCCTCGGACAGGGGTTAAACACCATATATTTT. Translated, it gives CASSLGQGLNTIYF.

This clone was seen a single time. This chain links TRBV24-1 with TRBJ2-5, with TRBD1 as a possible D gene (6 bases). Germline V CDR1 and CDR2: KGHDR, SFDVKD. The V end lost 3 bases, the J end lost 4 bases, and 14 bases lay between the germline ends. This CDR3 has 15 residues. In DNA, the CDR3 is TGTGCCACCAGTGATCCCTCCAGGGGCGGAGAGACCCAGTACTTC. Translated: CATSDPSRGGETQYF.

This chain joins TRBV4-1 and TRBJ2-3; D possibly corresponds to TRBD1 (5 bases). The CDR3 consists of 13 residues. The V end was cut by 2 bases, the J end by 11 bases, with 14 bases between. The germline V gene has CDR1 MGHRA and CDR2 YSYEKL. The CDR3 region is CASSQLGLVRQYF. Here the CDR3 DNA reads TGCGCCAGCAGCCAACTGGGGCTGGTGAGGCAGTATTTT.

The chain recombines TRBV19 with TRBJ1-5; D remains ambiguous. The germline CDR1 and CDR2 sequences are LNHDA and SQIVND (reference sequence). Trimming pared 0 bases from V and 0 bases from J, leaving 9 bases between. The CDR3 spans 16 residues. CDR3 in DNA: TGTGCCAGTAGTATAGATCCAGTGTATAGCAATCAGCCCCAGCATTTT. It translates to CASSIDPVYSNQPQHF.

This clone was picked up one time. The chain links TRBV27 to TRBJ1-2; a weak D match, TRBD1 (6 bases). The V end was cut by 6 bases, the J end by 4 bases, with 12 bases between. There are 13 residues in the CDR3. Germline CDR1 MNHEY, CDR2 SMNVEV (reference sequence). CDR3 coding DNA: TGTGCCAGCAGAAGGGGGGCAGGCTATGGCTACACCTTC. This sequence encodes CASRRGAGYGYTF.

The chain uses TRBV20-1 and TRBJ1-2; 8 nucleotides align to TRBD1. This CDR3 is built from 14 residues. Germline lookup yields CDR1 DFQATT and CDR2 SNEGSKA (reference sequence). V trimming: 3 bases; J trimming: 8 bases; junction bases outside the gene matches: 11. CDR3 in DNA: TGCAGTGCTAGTGTTGTAGACAGGGGTTACGGCTACACCTTC. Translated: CSASVVDRGYGYTF.

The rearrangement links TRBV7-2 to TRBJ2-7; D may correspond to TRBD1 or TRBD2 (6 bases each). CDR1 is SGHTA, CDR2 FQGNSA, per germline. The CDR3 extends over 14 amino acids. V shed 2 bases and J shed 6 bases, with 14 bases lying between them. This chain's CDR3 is CASSLSQGGIEQYF. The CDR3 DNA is TGTGCCAGCAGCTTATCACAGGGCGGGATCGAGCAGTACTTC.

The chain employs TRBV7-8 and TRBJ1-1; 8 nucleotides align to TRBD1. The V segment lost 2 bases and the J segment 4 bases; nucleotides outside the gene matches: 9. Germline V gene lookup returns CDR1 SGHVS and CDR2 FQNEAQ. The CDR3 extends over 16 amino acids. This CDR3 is CASSLPDRGRGTEAFF. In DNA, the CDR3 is TGTGCCAGCAGCTTACCCGACAGGGGTCGAGGCACTGAAGCTTTCTTT.

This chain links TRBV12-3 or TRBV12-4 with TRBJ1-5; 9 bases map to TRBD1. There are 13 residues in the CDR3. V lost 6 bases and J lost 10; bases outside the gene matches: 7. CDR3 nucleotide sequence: TGTGCCAGCAGAACAGGGGGCGCGGATCCCCAGCATTTT. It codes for CASRTGGADPQHF.

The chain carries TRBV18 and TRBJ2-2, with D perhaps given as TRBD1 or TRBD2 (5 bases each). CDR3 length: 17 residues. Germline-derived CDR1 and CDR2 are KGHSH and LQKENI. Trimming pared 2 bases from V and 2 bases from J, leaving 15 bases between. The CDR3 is CASSPEGIPPNTGELFF. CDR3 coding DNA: TGTGCCAGCTCACCAGAGGGGATACCTCCAAACACCGGGGAGCTGTTTTTT.

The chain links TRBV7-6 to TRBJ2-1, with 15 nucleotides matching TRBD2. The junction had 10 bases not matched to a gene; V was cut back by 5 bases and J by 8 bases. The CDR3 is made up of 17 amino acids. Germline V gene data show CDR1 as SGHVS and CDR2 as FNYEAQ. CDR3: CASSPGTSGGLFDEQFF. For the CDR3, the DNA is TGTGCCAGCAGCCCCGGGACTAGCGGGGGGCTATTCGATGAGCAGTTCTTC.

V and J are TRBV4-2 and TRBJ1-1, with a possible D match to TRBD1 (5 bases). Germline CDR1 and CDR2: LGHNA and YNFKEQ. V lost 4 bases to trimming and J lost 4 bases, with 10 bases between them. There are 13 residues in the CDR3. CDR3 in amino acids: CASSPGRITEAFF. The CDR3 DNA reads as TGTGCCAGCAGCCCGGGACGGATCACTGAAGCTTTCTTT.

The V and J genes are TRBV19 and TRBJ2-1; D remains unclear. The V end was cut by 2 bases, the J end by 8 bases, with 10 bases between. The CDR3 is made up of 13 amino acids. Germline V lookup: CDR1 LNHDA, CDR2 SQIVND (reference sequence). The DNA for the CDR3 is TGTGCCAGTAGTATATCCCCTGTAGATGAGCAGTTCTTC. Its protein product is CASSISPVDEQFF.

CDR3 sequence (DNA): TGTGCCAGCAGTTACTCGGGGACAGGGGCTGGGACTGAAGCTTTCTTT. Amino acid sequence: CASSYSGTGAGTEAFF. The rearrangement joins TRBV6-6 to TRBJ1-1; 10 bases match TRBD1. Trimming at V came to 0 bases and at J to 5 bases, leaving 6 bases not matched to a gene. The CDR3 sequence is 16 residues long. CDR1 and CDR2 from the germline V gene are MNHNY and SVGAGI (reference sequence).

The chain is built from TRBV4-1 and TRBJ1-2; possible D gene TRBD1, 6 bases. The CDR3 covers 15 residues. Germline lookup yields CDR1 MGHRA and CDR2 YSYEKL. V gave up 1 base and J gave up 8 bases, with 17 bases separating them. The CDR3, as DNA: TGCGCCAGCAGCCAAGTGGGACACCCGGCGGGAGGCTACACCTTC. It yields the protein CASSQVGHPAGGYTF.

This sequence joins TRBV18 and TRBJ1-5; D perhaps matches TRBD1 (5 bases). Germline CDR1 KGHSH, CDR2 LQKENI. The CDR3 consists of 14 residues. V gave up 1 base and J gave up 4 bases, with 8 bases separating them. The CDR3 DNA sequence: TGTGCCAGCTCACCACAGGGGAGGAATCAGCCCCAGCATTTT. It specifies CASSPQGRNQPQHF.

This CDR3 reads CASSYYTGGTDTQYF. The CDR3 nucleotides read TGTGCCAGCAGTTACTACACGGGGGGCACAGATACGCAGTATTTT. V usage is TRBV6-5 and J usage is TRBJ2-3, with D possibly matching TRBD2 (6 bases). CDR3 length equals 15 residues. Between the trimmed V and J ends, which lost 1 base and 1 base, there was a span of 9 bases. The germline V gene encodes CDR1 MNHEY and CDR2 SVGAGI.

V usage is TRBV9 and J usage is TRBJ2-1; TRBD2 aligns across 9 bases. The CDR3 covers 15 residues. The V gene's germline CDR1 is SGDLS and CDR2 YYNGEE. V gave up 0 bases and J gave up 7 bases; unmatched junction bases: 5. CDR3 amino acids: CASSVGGGGGNEQFF. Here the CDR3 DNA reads TGTGCCAGCAGCGTAGGAGGCGGGGGGGGTAATGAGCAGTTCTTC.

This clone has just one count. The CDR3 sequence is CSVVGELTELYGYTF. In nucleotides, the CDR3 is TGCAGCGTTGTTGGGGAATTGACAGAACTTTATGGCTACACCTTC. This chain joins TRBV29-1 and TRBJ1-2; tentatively, D is TRBD1 (5 bases). Germline V gene sequence: CDR1 SQVTM, CDR2 ANQGSEA. The CDR3 contains 15 residues. V lost 4 bases to trimming and J lost 5 bases, with 20 bases between them.

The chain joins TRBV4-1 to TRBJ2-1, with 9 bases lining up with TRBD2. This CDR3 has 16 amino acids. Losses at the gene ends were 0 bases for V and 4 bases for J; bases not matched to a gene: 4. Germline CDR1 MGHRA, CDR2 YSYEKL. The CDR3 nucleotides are TGCGCCAGCAGCCAAGAACCTAGCGGGGTATACAATGAGCAGTTCTTC. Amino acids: CASSQEPSGVYNEQFF.

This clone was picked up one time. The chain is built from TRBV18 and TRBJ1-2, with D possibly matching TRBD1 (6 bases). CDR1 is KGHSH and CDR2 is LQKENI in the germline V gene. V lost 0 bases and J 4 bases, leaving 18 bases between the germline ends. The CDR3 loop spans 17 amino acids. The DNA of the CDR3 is TGTGCCAGCTCACCACCTCGACCGGGACATCGTCTCTATGGCTACACCTTC. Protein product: CASSPPRPGHRLYGYTF.

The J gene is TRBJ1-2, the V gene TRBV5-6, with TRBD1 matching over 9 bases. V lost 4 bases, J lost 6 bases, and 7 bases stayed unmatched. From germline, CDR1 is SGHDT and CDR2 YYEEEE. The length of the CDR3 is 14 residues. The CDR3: CASSQQGAWHGYTF. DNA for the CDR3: TGTGCCAGCAGCCAACAGGGGGCCTGGCATGGCTACACCTTC.

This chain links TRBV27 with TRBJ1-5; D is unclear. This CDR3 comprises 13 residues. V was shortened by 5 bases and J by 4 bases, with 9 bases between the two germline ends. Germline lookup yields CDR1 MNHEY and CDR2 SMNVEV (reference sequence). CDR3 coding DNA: TGTGCCAGCAGTCCCGATTGGAATCAGCCCCAGCATTTT. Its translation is CASSPDWNQPQHF.

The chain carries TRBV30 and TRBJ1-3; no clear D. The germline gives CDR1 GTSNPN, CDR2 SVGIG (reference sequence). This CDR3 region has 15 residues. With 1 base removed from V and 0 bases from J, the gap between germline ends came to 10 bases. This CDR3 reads CAWSGQVTSGNTIYF. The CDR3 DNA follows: TGTGCCTGGAGTGGTCAGGTCACCTCTGGAAACACCATATATTTT.

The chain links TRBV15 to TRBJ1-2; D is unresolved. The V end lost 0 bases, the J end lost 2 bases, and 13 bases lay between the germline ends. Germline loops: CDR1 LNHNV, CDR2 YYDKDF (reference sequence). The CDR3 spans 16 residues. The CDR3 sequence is CATSRDPRTVNYGYTF. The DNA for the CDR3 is TGTGCCACCAGCAGAGATCCGAGGACTGTCAACTATGGCTACACCTTC.

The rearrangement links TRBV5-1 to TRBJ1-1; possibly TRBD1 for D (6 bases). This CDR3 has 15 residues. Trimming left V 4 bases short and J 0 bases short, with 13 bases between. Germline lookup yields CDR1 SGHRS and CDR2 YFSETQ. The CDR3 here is CASSPGRDMNTEAFF. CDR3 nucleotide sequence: TGCGCCAGCAGCCCTGGGCGGGACATGAACACTGAAGCTTTCTTT.